The 24 T cell receptor beta chains listed next were all sequenced from one sample in a study of T cells in Graves' hyperthyroidism and ophthalmopathy. Using RNA transcripts as the source, TCR beta CDR3 regions were amplified. The primer set for the first-round RT-PCR of the TCR CDR3 was HTBI. TCRdb redid the calling of the multiplex PCR reads with MiXCR, one entry per CDR3 protein. Among about 570,000 distinct CDR3 sequences listed, about 43% were seen once. Input material: peripheral blood or thyroid tissue (not recorded which). The receptors stem from an adult woman with Graves' disease, either hyperthyroidism or ophthalmopathy (not recorded which).

The chain uses TRBV20-1 and TRBJ1-5; unclear D gene. Looked up from germline, CDR1 is DFQATT and CDR2 is SNEGSKA (reference sequence). The CDR3 contains 16 residues. Deletions cut 6 bases from V and 3 bases from J, with 21 bases between. The CDR3, as DNA: TGCAGTGCCAGCAGTCTGGACCGGGCCCACAATCAGCCCCAGCATTTT. It encodes CSASSLDRAHNQPQHF.

This clonotype occurred many times. This sequence joins TRBV5-8 and TRBJ1-1; D is unclear. V was pared by 4 bases and J by 4 bases, with 17 bases between. The CDR3 runs 15 residues. Germline CDR1 reads SGHTS; CDR2 reads YDEGEE. CDR3 residues: CASSGPRGGSTEAFF. Written as DNA, the CDR3 is TGTGCCAGCAGCGGGCCCCGGGGAGGGAGCACTGAAGCTTTCTTT.

About this clonotype: Without the conserved terminal phenylalanine or tryptophan, this CDR3 likely stems from a read error. The genes are TRBV5-1 and TRBJ2-2; D is possibly TRBD1 (7 bases). Germline CDR1 and CDR2: SGHRS and YFSETQ. Trimming pared 6 bases from V and 1 base from J, leaving 10 bases between. This CDR3 spans 14 amino acids. This chain's CDR3 is CASTRGVNTGELFC. Written as DNA, the CDR3 is TGCGCCAGCACCAGGGGGGTGAACACCGGGGAGCTGTTTTGT.

The V gene is TRBV7-2, the J gene TRBJ2-1; TRBD2 matches 12 bases. This CDR3 comprises 15 residues. Unmatched junction bases numbered 3, after V lost 5 bases and J lost 4 bases. Germline V gene lookup returns CDR1 SGHTA and CDR2 FQGNSA. The CDR3 spells CASSRGTSGYNEQFF. The DNA for the CDR3 is TGTGCCAGCAGCAGAGGGACTAGCGGGTACAATGAGCAGTTCTTC.

This chain links TRBV6-6 with TRBJ1-3, with 9 bases aligning to TRBD1. Germline V lookup: CDR1 MNHNY, CDR2 SVGAGI (reference sequence). V was clipped by 5 bases and J by 7 bases; unmatched bases: 12. The CDR3 consists of 16 residues. The CDR3 region is CASSDRDRDNVNTIYF. The CDR3 DNA sequence: TGTGCCAGCAGTGATCGGGACAGGGATAATGTGAACACCATATATTTT.

This clonotype occurred many times. The CDR3 DNA reads TGTGCCAGCAGCCGTCAGACAGCCTATAATTCACCCCTCCACTTT. It specifies CASSRQTAYNSPLHF. The chain employs TRBV3-1 and TRBJ1-6; weak D call: TRBD1 (5 bases). V lost 4 bases to trimming and J lost 2 bases, with 9 bases between them. The CDR3 is made up of 15 amino acids. CDR1 is LGHDT and CDR2 is YNNKEL in the germline V gene (reference sequence).

This clonotype was found many times. The V call is TRBV15, the J call TRBJ1-5, with D possibly being TRBD1 (5 bases). Between the trimmed V and J ends, which lost 6 bases and 2 bases, there was a span of 14 bases. The CDR3 has 15 amino acids. CDR1 LNHNV and CDR2 YYDKDF come from the germline V gene (reference sequence). Written as DNA, the CDR3 is TGTGCCACCAGTCCAGGGAGGGTTGGCAATCAGCCCCAGCATTTT. Translation: CATSPGRVGNQPQHF.

The chain links TRBV7-2 to TRBJ1-3, with 9 positions matching TRBD1. The CDR3 runs to 17 residues. The J segment lost 1 base and the V segment lost 1 base, leaving 5 bases of the junction unmatched. Germline CDR1 and CDR2: SGHTA and FQGNSA. The DNA of the CDR3 is TGTGCCAGCAGCTTAGATGGGACAGGGAGGTCTGGAAACACCATATATTTT. Amino acids: CASSLDGTGRSGNTIYF.

The chain couples TRBV7-8 to TRBJ2-2, with D perhaps TRBD1 or TRBD2 (5 bases each). V was pared by 11 bases and J by 7 bases, with 14 bases between. CDR3 length equals 12 residues. Germline V lookup: CDR1 SGHVS, CDR2 FQNEAQ. CDR3 in amino acids: CAGLPRGGELFF. CDR3 DNA sequence: TGTGCCGGCCTGCCGAGGGGCGGGGAGCTGTTTTTT.

To note about this clonotype: One end of the junction is discordant with germline, which a read error may explain. The gene calls are TRBV7-7 and TRBJ1-5; a possible D gene is TRBD1 (6 bases). Germline assignment: CDR1 SSHAT and CDR2 FNYEAQ (reference sequence). The CDR3 runs to 16 residues. DNA for the CDR3: TGTGCTAGCAGCTTAGGGGGGCTCGAGGGCAATCAGCCCCAGCATTTT. This gives the protein CASSLGGLEGNQPQHF. Using reference TRBV7-7 and TRBJ1-5 for the parts outside the CDR3, the full variable domain is GAGVSQSPRYKVTKRGQDVTLRCDPISSHATLYWYQQALGQGPEFLTYFNYEAQPDKSGLPSDRFSAERPEGSISTLTIQRTEQRDSAMYRCASSLGGLEGNQPQHFGDGTRLSIL.

At least ten counts were recorded for this clonotype. The rearrangement links TRBV6-1 to TRBJ2-5; tentatively, D is TRBD2 (6 bases). Per germline, CDR1 MNHNS and CDR2 SASEGT. The CDR3 covers 12 residues. The CDR3 protein is CGSRRGPETQYF. The CDR3 coding sequence is TGTGGCAGTAGGCGGGGCCCAGAGACCCAGTACTTC.

This clonotype was seen just once. The rearrangement links TRBV15 to TRBJ1-2; 7 bases align to TRBD1. CDR1 is LNHNV, CDR2 YYDKDF, per germline (reference sequence). The CDR3 spans 14 residues. V was pared by 1 base and J by 4 bases, with 3 bases of the junction left unmatched. The CDR3 here is CATSRVPGGYGYTF. As DNA, the CDR3 is TGTGCCACCAGCAGAGTACCAGGGGGCTATGGCTACACCTTC.

A word on this clonotype: The junction shows a germline mismatch at one end, possibly a read error. This sequence joins TRBV19 and TRBJ2-6; no firm D call. The V gene's germline CDR1 is LNHDA and CDR2 SQIVND (reference sequence). The CDR3 consists of 11 residues. As DNA, the CDR3 is TGTGCCAGTCTTGGGTCCAACGTCCTGACTTTC. It translates to CASLGSNVLTF.

This clonotype was recorded at least ten times. V gene TRBV20-1 combines with J gene TRBJ2-7; maybe TRBD1 (6 bases). Germline CDR1 DFQATT, CDR2 SNEGSKA (reference sequence). The CDR3 extends over 12 amino acids. V was clipped by 7 bases and J by 2 bases, with 12 bases between them. The CDR3 is CSVRQVTYEQYF. The DNA for the CDR3 is TGCAGTGTCCGACAGGTAACCTACGAGCAGTACTTC.

Points on this clonotype: Compared with germline, one end of the junction differs, possibly owing to a read error. This chain links TRBV6-1 with TRBJ1-5; D is unresolved. From germline, CDR1 is MNHNS and CDR2 SASEGT. This CDR3 has 8 amino acids. The CDR3 DNA follows: TGTGCCAGCAGTGAAAGGCTTTTT. Its translation: CASSERLF.

This clonotype was observed many times. The V gene is TRBV6-2 or TRBV6-3, the J gene TRBJ1-2; D is perhaps TRBD1 (5 bases). The germline gives CDR1 MNHEY, CDR2 SVGEGT. Trimming pared 5 bases from V and 8 bases from J, leaving 9 bases between. CDR3 length: 11 amino acids. CDR3 nucleotide sequence: TGTGCCAGCAGTAGGGGCAGCGGCTACACCTTC. This sequence encodes CASSRGSGYTF.

The chain carries TRBV24-1 and TRBJ2-2; 8 nucleotides line up with TRBD2. The germline V gene has CDR1 KGHDR and CDR2 SFDVKD. Trimming removed 7 bases from V and 7 bases from J; junction bases left unmatched: 4. The CDR3 has 13 residues. The DNA of the CDR3 is TGTGCCACCAGAAGCGGGAGCATCGGGGAGCTGTTTTTT. This sequence encodes CATRSGSIGELFF.

The chain joins TRBV7-3 to TRBJ1-6; no clear D gene. V was clipped by 2 bases and J by 7 bases, with 18 bases between them. CDR3 length: 17 amino acids. Looked up from germline, CDR1 is SGHTA and CDR2 is FQGTGA. The CDR3 sequence is CASSLSPGGRNNSPLHF. CDR3 sequence (DNA): TGTGCCAGCAGCTTATCTCCGGGAGGGCGAAACAATTCACCCCTCCACTTT.

This chain links TRBV29-1 with TRBJ2-7; 7 bases agree with TRBD1. The junction had 7 bases not matched to a gene; V was cut back by 7 bases and J by 1 base. Germline CDR1 SQVTM, CDR2 ANQGSEA. The CDR3 loop spans 13 amino acids. The DNA of the CDR3 is TGCAGCGGGTGGGACAGTGGATCCTACGAGCAGTACTTC. It translates to CSGWDSGSYEQYF.

This clonotype occurred many times. The rearrangement uses TRBV19 and TRBJ1-5; D is uncertain. The germline V gene encodes CDR1 LNHDA and CDR2 SQIVND (reference sequence). V gave up 4 bases and J gave up 7 bases, with 11 bases separating them. The CDR3 length is 13 residues. The chain's CDR3 is CASSRIGGQPQHF. CDR3 coding DNA: TGTGCCAGTAGTAGGATAGGCGGACAGCCCCAGCATTTT.

The chain links TRBV27 to TRBJ2-1; possible D gene TRBD2, 6 bases. The CDR3 loop spans 15 amino acids. V gave up 7 bases and J gave up 0 bases, with 13 bases separating them. Looked up from germline, CDR1 is MNHEY and CDR2 is SMNVEV (reference sequence). CDR3 DNA sequence: TGTGCCAGCAACCCGCTAGCGATCTCCTACAATGAGCAGTTCTTC. Protein sequence: CASNPLAISYNEQFF.

Comments on this clonotype: Its ends do not fully match the called genes, so a read error is possible. The gene calls are TRBV10-3 and TRBJ2-5, with D perhaps matching TRBD2 (5 bases). CDR1 and CDR2 from the germline V gene are ENHRY and SYGVKD. CDR3 length: 14 amino acids. CDR3 nucleotide sequence: TGTGCCAGCAGTTACCGGGAAGGCCAAGAGACCCAGTACTTC. Encoded protein: CASSYREGQETQYF.

This clonotype was detected many times. This sequence joins TRBV2 and TRBJ2-5; D unresolved. Trimming removed 9 bases from V and 5 bases from J, with 13 bases in between. This CDR3 contains 12 residues. Germline loops: CDR1 SNHLY, CDR2 FYNNEI. This CDR3 reads CASGVGRETQYF. The CDR3 coding sequence is TGTGCCAGTGGGGTAGGTCGTGAGACCCAGTACTTC. The whole variable domain, filled in from reference TRBV2 and TRBJ2-5, reads EPEVTQTPSHQVTQMGQEVILRCVPISNHLYFYWYRQILGQKVEFLVSFYNNEISEKSEIFDDQFSVERPDGSNFTLKIRSTKLEDSAMYFCASGVGRETQYFGPGTRLLVL.

This chain connects TRBV9 to TRBJ2-7, with 10 bases matching TRBD1. The CDR3 extends over 14 amino acids. With 3 bases clipped from V and 6 bases from J, the junction kept 6 bases outside the gene matches. CDR1 and CDR2 from the germline V gene are SGDLS and YYNGEE. CDR3 sequence (DNA): TGTGCCAGCAGCGGATCCCGGGACAGGGGCGAGCAGTACTTC. This encodes CASSGSRDRGEQYF.